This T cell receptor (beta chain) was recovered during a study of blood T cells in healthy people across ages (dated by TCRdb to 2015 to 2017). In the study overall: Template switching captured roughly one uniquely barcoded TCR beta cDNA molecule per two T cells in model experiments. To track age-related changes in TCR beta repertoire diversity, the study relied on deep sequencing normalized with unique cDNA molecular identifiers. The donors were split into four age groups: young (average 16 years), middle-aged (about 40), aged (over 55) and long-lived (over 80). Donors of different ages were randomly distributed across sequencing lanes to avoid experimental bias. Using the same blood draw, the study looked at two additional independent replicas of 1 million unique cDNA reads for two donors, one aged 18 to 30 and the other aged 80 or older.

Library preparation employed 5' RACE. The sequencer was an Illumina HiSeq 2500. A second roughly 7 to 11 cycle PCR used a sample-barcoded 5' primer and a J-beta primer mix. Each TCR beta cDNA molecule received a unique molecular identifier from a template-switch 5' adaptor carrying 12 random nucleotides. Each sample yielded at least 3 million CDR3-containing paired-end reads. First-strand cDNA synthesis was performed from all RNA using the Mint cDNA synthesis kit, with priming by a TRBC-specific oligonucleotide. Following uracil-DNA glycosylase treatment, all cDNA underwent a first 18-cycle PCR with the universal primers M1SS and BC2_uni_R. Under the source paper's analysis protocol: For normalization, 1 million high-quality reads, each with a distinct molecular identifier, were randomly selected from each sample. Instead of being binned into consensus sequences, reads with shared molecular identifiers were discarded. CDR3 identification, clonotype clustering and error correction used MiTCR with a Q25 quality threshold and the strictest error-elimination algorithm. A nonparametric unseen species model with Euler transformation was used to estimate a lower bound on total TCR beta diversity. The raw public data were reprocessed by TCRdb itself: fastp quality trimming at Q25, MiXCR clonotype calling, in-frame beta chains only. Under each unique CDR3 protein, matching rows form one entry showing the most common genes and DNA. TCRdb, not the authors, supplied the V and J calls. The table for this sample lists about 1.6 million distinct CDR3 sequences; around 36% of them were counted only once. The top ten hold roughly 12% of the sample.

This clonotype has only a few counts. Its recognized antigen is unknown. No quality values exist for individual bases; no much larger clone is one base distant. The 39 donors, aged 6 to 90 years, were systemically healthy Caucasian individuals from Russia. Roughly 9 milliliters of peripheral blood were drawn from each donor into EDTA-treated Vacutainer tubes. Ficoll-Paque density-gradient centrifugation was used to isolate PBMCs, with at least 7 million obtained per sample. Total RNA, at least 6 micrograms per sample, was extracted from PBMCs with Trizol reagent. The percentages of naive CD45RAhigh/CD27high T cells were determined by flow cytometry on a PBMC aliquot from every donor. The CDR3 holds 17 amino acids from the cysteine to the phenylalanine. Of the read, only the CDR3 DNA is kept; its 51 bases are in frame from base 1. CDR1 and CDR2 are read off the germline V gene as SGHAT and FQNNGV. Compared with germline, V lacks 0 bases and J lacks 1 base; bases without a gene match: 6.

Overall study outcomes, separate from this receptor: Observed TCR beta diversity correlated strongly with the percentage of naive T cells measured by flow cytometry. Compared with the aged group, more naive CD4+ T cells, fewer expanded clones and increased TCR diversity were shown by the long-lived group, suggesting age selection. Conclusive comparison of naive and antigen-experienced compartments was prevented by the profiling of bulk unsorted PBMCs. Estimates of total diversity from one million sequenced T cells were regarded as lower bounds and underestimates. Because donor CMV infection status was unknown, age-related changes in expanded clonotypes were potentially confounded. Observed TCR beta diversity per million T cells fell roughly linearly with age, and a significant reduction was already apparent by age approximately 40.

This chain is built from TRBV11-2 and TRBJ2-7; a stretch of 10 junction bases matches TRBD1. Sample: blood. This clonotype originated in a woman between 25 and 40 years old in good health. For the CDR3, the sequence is CASSLDSGQGFSYEQYF. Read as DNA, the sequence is TGTGCCAGCAGCTTAGATTCGGGACAGGGGTTTTCCTACGAGCAGTACTTC.